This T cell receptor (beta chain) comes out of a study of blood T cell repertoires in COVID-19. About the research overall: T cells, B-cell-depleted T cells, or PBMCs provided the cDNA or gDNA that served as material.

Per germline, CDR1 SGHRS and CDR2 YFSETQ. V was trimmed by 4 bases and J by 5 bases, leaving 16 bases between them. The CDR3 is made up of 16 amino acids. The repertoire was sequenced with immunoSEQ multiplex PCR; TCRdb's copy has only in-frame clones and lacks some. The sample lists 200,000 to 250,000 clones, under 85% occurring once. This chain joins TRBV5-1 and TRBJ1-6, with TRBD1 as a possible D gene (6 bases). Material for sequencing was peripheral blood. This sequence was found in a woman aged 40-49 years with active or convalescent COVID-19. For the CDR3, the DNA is TGCGCCAGCAGCCCCGAAGGGGGAGCGAATAATTCACCCCTCCACTTT. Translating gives CASSPEGGANNSPLHF.